These T cell receptor beta chains were read from a single sample in a study of cytomegalovirus exposure and HLA in healthy donors. Measured with immunoSEQ multiplex PCR; TCRdb has only the in-frame clones, and not every one. This repertoire shows about 140,000 clones, roughly 80% found once; its top ten account for about 3.5%. The sequencing input was PBMCs. The source of these receptors is a man aged 35 to 55 in good health and CMV-seronegative. The CDR3 runs from the conserved cysteine through the conserved F or W. D genes are given only for firm matches. Rows may omit the clone size; those that give it use once, few, many or a size class.

TRBJ1-2 | TRBV30 | TRBD1 | . | CAWSGDRVWYGYTF | TGTGCCTGGAGTGGGGACAGGGTGTGGTATGGCTACACCTTC
TRBJ1-5 | TRBV6-1 | TRBD1 | . | CASSEGTGRRQPQHF | TGTGCCAGCAGTGAAGGGACAGGACGGCGACAGCCCCAGCATTTT
TRBJ1-1 | TRBV13 | TRBD1 | once | CASSSQDRGERDTEAFF | TGTGCCAGCAGCTCGCAAGACAGGGGAGAAAGGGACACTGAAGCTTTCTTT
TRBJ2-6 | TRBV5-1 | . | . | CASSLEWFSGANVLTF | TGCGCCAGCAGTCTCGAGTGGTTCTCTGGGGCCAACGTCCTGACTTTC
TRBJ1-1 | TRBV5-1 | . | . | CASSPRSGKEAFF | TGCGCCAGCAGCCCCAGGTCAGGGAAAGAAGCTTTCTTT
TRBJ1-1 | TRBV11-2 | . | . | CASSLGRGTEAFF | TGTGCCAGCAGCCTAGGTCGGGGCACTGAAGCTTTCTTT
TRBJ2-3 | TRBV5-1 | TRBD1 | . | CASSLGTGGDTQYF | TGCGCCAGCAGCTTAGGGACAGGGGGAGATACGCAGTATTTT
TRBJ1-1 | TRBV30 | TRBD1 | . | CAWRTGFGNTEAFF | TGTGCCTGGAGGACAGGGTTCGGGAACACTGAAGCTTTCTTT
TRBJ2-5 | TRBV6-6 | . | . | CASSYSLEKETQYF | TGTGCCAGCAGTTACTCGTTGGAGAAAGAGACCCAGTACTTC
TRBJ2-7 | TRBV5-1 | . | . | CASSSELSYEQYF | TGCGCCAGCAGCTCCGAGTTGTCCTACGAGCAGTACTTC
TRBJ1-3 | TRBV4-1 | . | few | CASSQVLAGAGNTIYF | TGCGCCAGCAGCCAAGTGCTCGCAGGGGCTGGAAACACCATATATTTT
TRBJ2-7 | TRBV6-6 | . | few | CASSYTGTYEQYF | TGTGCCAGCAGTTACACAGGGACCTACGAGCAGTACTTC
TRBJ1-1 | TRBV19 | TRBD1 | few | CASSIWGQSNTEAFF | TGTGCCAGTAGTATCTGGGGACAGTCGAACACTGAAGCTTTCTTT
TRBJ2-2 | TRBV4-1 | . | . | CASSSPGWSTGELFF | TGTGCCAGCAGCTCCCCTGGTTGGAGCACCGGGGAGCTGTTTTTT
TRBJ1-4 | TRBV2 | TRBD1 | . | CASSGQGLREKLFF | TGTGCCAGCAGTGGACAGGGATTACGTGAAAAACTGTTTTTT
TRBJ2-2 | TRBV4-1 | TRBD2 | . | CASSQRLAGGANTGELFF | TGCGCCAGCAGCCAACGGCTAGCGGGGGGAGCGAACACCGGGGAGCTGTTTTTT
TRBJ2-1 | TRBV5-5 | TRBD1 | once | CASSLLQGAAYNEQFF | TGTGCCAGCAGCTTGCTTCAGGGGGCCGCCTACAATGAGCAGTTCTTC
TRBJ1-2 | TRBV14 | TRBD1 | . | CASSRLTGDGGYTF | TGTGCCAGCAGCCGTCTCACAGGGGATGGCGGCTACACCTTC
TRBJ2-7 | TRBV5-1 | TRBD1 | . | CASSSTTGNTYAEQYF | TGCGCCAGCAGCTCCACGACAGGGAATACCTACGCAGAGCAGTACTTC
TRBJ2-2 | TRBV6-4 | TRBD1 | . | CASRGQPNTGELFF | TGTGCCAGCAGGGGACAGCCGAACACCGGGGAGCTGTTTTTT
TRBJ1-3 | TRBV4-1 | . | . | CASSQPVRGGTIYF | TGCGCCAGCAGCCAGCCTGTTCGAGGAGGGACCATATATTTT
TRBJ2-2 | TRBV27 | . | . | CASSLTRAGELFF | TGTGCCAGCAGTTTGACTCGAGCCGGGGAGCTGTTTTTT
TRBJ2-5 | TRBV7-8 | TRBD2 | few | CASSLGRLAEYYQETQYF | TGTGCCAGCAGCTTAGGCCGACTAGCGGAATACTACCAAGAGACCCAGTACTTC
TRBJ1-5 | TRBV5-4 | . | . | CASSLALSGNQPQHF | TGTGCCAGCAGCTTGGCGTTGTCCGGCAATCAGCCCCAGCATTTT
TRBJ1-4 | TRBV4-3 | . | . | CASSQGSRQANEKLFF | TGCGCCAGCAGCCAAGGAAGCAGACAAGCTAATGAAAAACTGTTTTTT